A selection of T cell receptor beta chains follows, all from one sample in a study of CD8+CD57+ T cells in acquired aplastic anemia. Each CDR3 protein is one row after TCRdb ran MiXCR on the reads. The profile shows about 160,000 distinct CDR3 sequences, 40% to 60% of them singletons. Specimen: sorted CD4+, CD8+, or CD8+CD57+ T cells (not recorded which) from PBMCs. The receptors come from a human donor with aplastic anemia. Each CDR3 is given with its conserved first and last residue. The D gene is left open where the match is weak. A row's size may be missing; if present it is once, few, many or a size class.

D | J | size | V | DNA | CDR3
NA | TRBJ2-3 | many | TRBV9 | TGTGCCAGCAGCACTCAGATCTCGGAGGTGGGAGTAGATACGCAGTATTTT | CASSTQISEVGVDTQYF
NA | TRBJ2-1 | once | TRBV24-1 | TGTGCCACCAGTGATCCGGGGTCCCGGACGGTGTTCTTC | CATSDPGSRTVFF
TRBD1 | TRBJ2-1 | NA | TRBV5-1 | TGCGCCAGCAGCCACTCAGGGGGACGCTCCTACAATGAGCAGTTCTTC | CASSHSGGRSYNEQFF
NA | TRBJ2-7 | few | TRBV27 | TGTGCCAGCAGTTCCTACAGCCCCTACGAGCAGTACTTC | CASSSYSPYEQYF
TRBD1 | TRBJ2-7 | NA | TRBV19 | TGTGCCAGTAGTATGGCGACAGGGACCTACGAGCAGTACTTC | CASSMATGTYEQYF
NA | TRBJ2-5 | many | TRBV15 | TGTGCCACCAGCAGAGATGGGCAAGCCCAAGAGACCCAGTACTTC | CATSRDGQAQETQYF
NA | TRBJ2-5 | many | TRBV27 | TGTGCCAGCAGACTAAGGGAGACCCAGTACTTC | CASRLRETQYF
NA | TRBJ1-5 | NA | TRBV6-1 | TGTGCCAGCACGTCTGGCAGCCACCGGGGTCAGCCCCAGCATTTT | CASTSGSHRGQPQHF
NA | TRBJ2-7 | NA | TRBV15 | TGTGCCACCAGCAGCAGCTACGAGCAGTACTTC | CATSSSYEQYF
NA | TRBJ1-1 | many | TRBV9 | TGTGCCAGCGCACCCGAAAAGGGAGGGCACAGGGAAGCTTTCTTT | CASAPEKGGHREAFF
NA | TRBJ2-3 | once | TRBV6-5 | TGTGCCAGCAGTTCCGTATCCCCCACAGATACGCAGTATTTT | CASSSVSPTDTQYF
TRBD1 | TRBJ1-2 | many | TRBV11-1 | TGTGCCAGCAGCTCAGAGGGGGCCCGGGTGAGCTATGGCTACACCTTC | CASSSEGARVSYGYTF
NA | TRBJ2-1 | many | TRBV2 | TGTGCCAGCAGCCCTCTCGAGGCACATGAGCAGTTCTTC | CASSPLEAHEQFF
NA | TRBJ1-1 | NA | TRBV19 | TGTGCCAGTAGTTCGGCTGGACTGGGGGAAGCTTTCTTT | CASSSAGLGEAFF
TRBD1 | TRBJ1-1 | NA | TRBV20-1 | TGCAGTGCCTCCGGGGACAGGGAGACTGGAGCTTTCTTT | CSASGDRETGAFF
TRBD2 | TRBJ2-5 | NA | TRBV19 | TGTGCCAGTAACGGCGGGGGGGAGGAGACCCAGTACTTC | CASNGGGEETQYF
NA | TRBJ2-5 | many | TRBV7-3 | TGTGCCAGCAGCTTGAATAGTGCTGAGACCCAGTACTTC | CASSLNSAETQYF
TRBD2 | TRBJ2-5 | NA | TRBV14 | TGTGCCAGCTCATGGGGACTAGCGGAACAAGAGACCCAGTACTTC | CASSWGLAEQETQYF
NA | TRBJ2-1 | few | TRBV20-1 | TGCAGTGCTAGAGATCTTGGTCCGAGGAATGAGCAGTTCTTC | CSARDLGPRNEQFF
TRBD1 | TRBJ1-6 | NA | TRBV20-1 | TGCAGTGCCCAGGAGGGACAGGGCTCACCCCTCCACTTT | CSAQEGQGSPLHF
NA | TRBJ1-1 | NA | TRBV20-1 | TGCAGTGCTAGGCGGGTCAGGGCGGACACTGAAGCTTTCTTT | CSARRVRADTEAFF
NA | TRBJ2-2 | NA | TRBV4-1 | TGCGCCAGCAGCCCACGGTATGGCGGGCAGGGCACCGGGGAGCTGTTTTTT | CASSPRYGGQGTGELFF
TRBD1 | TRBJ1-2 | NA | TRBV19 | TGTGCCAGTAGCACGACAGGGTACCCTGGCTACACCTTC | CASSTTGYPGYTF
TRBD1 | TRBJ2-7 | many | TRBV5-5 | TGTGCCAGCAGCTTGGAGTGGGCAGGGGGATACGAGCAGTACTTC | CASSLEWAGGYEQYF
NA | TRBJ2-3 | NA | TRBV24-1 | TGTGCCACCAGTGACGCGACCCGGTCCCCACTTAAAACAGATACGCAGTATTTT | CATSDATRSPLKTDTQYF
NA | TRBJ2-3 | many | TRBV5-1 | TGCGCCAGCAGCTTTCTATCAGATACGCAGTATTTT | CASSFLSDTQYF
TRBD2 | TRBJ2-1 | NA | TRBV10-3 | TGTGCCATCAAGCTAGCGGGGGGGCTTAATGAGCAGTTCTTC | CAIKLAGGLNEQFF
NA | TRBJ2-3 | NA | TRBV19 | TGTGCCAGTAGTATCGAACAGCCCACAGATACGCAACATTTT | CASSIEQPTDTQHF
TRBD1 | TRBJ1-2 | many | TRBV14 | TGTGCCAGCAGCCGTTCAAGAGGGGACAGGGGGCATGGCTACACCTTC | CASSRSRGDRGHGYTF
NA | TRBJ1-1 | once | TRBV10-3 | TGTGCCATCAGAAGAGATATGAACACTGAAGCTTTCTTT | CAIRRDMNTEAFF
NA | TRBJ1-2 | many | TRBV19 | TGTGCCAGTGGACATTCTGACAGGAAGAGCTATGGCTACACCTTC | CASGHSDRKSYGYTF
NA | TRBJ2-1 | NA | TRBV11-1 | TGTGCCAGCAGCCCGGGAGTCGTAGAGGATGAGCAGTTCTTC | CASSPGVVEDEQFF
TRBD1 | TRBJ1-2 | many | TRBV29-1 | TGCAGCGCCGACAGGGGGTCAAACCTCTATGGCTACACCTTC | CSADRGSNLYGYTF
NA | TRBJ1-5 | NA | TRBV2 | TGTGCCAGCAGTGAAGTCAGGGAGCCCCAGCATTTT | CASSEVREPQHF